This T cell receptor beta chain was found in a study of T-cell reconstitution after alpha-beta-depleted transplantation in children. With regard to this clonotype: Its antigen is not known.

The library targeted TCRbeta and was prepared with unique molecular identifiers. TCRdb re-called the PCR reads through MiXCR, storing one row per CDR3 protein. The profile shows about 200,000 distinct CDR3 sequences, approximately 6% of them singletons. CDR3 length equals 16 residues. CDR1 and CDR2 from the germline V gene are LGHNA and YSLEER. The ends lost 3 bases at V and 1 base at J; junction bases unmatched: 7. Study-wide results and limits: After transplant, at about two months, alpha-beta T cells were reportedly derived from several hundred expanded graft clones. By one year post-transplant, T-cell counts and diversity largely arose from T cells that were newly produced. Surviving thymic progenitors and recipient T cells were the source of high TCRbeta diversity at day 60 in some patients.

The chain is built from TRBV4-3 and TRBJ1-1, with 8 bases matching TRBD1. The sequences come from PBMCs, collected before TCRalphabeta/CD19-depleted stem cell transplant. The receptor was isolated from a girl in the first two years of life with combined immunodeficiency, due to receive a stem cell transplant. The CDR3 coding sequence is TGCGCCAGCAGCCACGGGACAGGTACGACGAACACTGAAGCTTTCTTT. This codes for CASSHGTGTTNTEAFF.